The clone carrying this T cell receptor beta chain showed up just once. The antigen remains unidentified. Using immunoSEQ multiplex PCR, the repertoire was profiled, and TCRdb retains in-frame clones only, with some absent. This table has fewer than 200,000 clones, just over 85% appearing once. The data originate from a study of T cell responses to AZD1222 COVID-19 vaccine. Notes on the study in general: It was only five to seven AZD1222 recipients who were seropositive at baseline. Females made up more of the donors, who were largely white British, and clonal diversity may have come out too low.

CDR1 is WSHSY and CDR2 is SAAADI in the germline V gene. CDR3 length: 15 amino acids. V was cut by 3 bases and J by 7 bases, with 16 bases left in between. The chain is built from TRBV10-2 and TRBJ2-1; weak D call: TRBD2 (5 bases). Source: peripheral blood, taken 28 days after the second AZD1222 dose. This TCR came from an adult who received the AZD1222 COVID-19 vaccine. CDR3 sequence (DNA): TGCGCCAGCAGTGACCCGCGGCTAGCAAGAAATGAGCAGTTCTTC. Its protein product is CASSDPRLARNEQFF.